The TCR beta chain described here comes from a study of T cells in narcolepsy. Study-wide background: Healthy controls were enrolled alongside patients with narcolepsy type 1 or type 2. The study's findings and limits: Autoreactive HCRT-specific and TRIB2-specific clonotypes were marked in same-patient CSF-versus-blood CD4+ comparisons.

Worth noting for this clone: Its cognate antigen is unknown.

This CDR3 contains 14 residues. Germline CDR1 reads SGHTA; CDR2 reads FQGNSA. V shed 5 bases, J shed 2 bases, and the junction held 5 bases outside the gene matches. TCRdb's table, derived via immunoSEQ multiplex PCR, lists solely in-frame clones and lacks some. The sample lists roughly 25,000 clones; 80% to 90% were seen once. The rearrangement links TRBV7-2 to TRBJ1-2, with 7 bases lining up with TRBD1. Material: CD45RA- memory CD4+ T cells from PBMCs. The source of this sequence is a human donor with narcolepsy. The CDR3 bases are TGTGCCAGCAGCACCTCGACAGGGAACTATGGCTACACCTTC. As protein: CASSTSTGNYGYTF. The full variable domain, in which reference TRBV7-2 and TRBJ1-2 provide the parts outside the CDR3, is GAGVSQSPSNKVTEKGKDVELRCDPISGHTALYWYRQSLGQGLEFLIYFQGNSAPDKSGLPSDRFSAERTGGSVSTLTIQRTQQEDSAVYLCASSTSTGNYGYTFGSGTRLTVV.